Sequencing of this T cell receptor (beta chain) was carried out in a study of response to subunit inactivated influenza vaccine. The study's findings and limits: The authors put forward the suggestion that each seasonal influenza vaccination may bring in only a limited number of new T cells.

The CDR3 is 17 residues long. V shed 4 bases and J shed 5 bases, with 20 bases lying between them. CDR1 and CDR2 (germline): SGHAT, FQNNGV. Concerning this clonotype itself: The target antigen is unknown.

From the RT-PCR reads, TCRdb called clonotypes with MiXCR, one entry per CDR3 protein. Altogether around 490,000 distinct CDR3 sequences are present, less than 10% being singletons, with the ten largest covering 13%. The receptor was isolated from a man aged 45 to 70 who received an inactivated influenza vaccine. The sample consisted of PBMCs from blood, taken roughly 24 months after vaccination. The chain couples TRBV11-2 to TRBJ2-2, with D perhaps matching TRBD2 (5 bases). The CDR3 nucleotides are TGTGCCAGCAGCTCACGCCCCCCGGGGTTGGAGACCGGGGAGCTGTTTTTT. Its protein product is CASSSRPPGLETGELFF. The complete variable domain, with remaining parts taken from reference TRBV11-2 and TRBJ2-2, reads EAGVAQSPRYKIIEKRQSVAFWCNPISGHATLYWYQQILGQGPKLLIQFQNNGVVDDSQLPKDRFSAERLKGVDSTLKIQPAKLEDSAVYLCASSSRPPGLETGELFFGEGSRLTVL.